Listed here is a single TCR beta chain. The antigen is not known. TCRdb's copy holds only in-frame clones and misses some; the assay was immunoSEQ multiplex PCR. Of 100,000 or so clones in the sample, about 85% were seen once. This record comes from a study of cytomegalovirus exposure and HLA in healthy donors. The overall study: The use of the same platform for the approximately 130 validation repertoires and the approximately 730 first-cohort repertoires was reported by a later analysis. General study results and limits: It was confirmed in vitro that three of the CMV-associated chains were specific for CMV antigens. Listed as cytomegalovirus-associated were 150 to 200 TCR beta chains.

CDR1 is LNHDA and CDR2 is SQIVND in the germline V gene (reference sequence). Trimming cost V 6 bases and J 3 bases, with 18 bases left between them. This CDR3 is built from 16 residues. The sequence was collected from a woman younger than 30 in good health and CMV-seropositive. The source material was PBMCs. This chain links TRBV19 with TRBJ2-1, with D tentatively TRBD1 (5 bases). CDR3 amino acids: CASSREAIVIYNEQFF. The CDR3 coding sequence is TGTGCCAGTAGCAGGGAAGCTATTGTCATCTACAATGAGCAGTTCTTC.